These T cell receptor beta chains were read from a single sample in a study of shared clonotypes between healthy human individuals. Here immunoSEQ multiplex PCR was the method, and the copy in TCRdb shows in-frame clones only, minus some. There are about 340,000 clones in the sample; less than 85% occur only once, and about 10% lies in the top ten. Sequenced input: memory CD4+ T cells sorted from blood. Receptor source: a man younger than 45 in good health. CDR3s include the opening cysteine and the closing phenylalanine or tryptophan. The order of the fields is clone size, D gene, V gene, J gene, CDR3 DNA, CDR3 protein. A D gene is named only where the DNA matches it firmly. Some rows have no size entry. The others give once, few or many, or a class for an expanded clone.

clone size: NA
D gene: NA
V gene: TRBV7-6
J gene: TRBJ2-7
CDR3 DNA: TGTGCCAGCAGTCGAGGGAAGGACTACGAGCAGTACTTC
CDR3 protein: CASSRGKDYEQYF

clone size: NA
D gene: NA
V gene: TRBV29-1
J gene: TRBJ2-7
CDR3 DNA: TGCAGCGTAGGCCTCAGTACCGGGGTTACCTACGAGCAGTACTTC
CDR3 protein: CSVGLSTGVTYEQYF

clone size: NA
D gene: TRBD2
V gene: TRBV7-7
J gene: TRBJ2-1
CDR3 DNA: TGTGCCAGCAGCTCGGAAGCGGGAGGGGGGCATGAGCAGTTCTTC
CDR3 protein: CASSSEAGGGHEQFF

clone size: NA
D gene: NA
V gene: TRBV29-1
J gene: TRBJ2-1
CDR3 DNA: TGCAGCGTGCACGGGACACCGGTGTTGGTCAATGAGCAGTTCTTC
CDR3 protein: CSVHGTPVLVNEQFF

clone size: few
D gene: NA
V gene: TRBV19
J gene: TRBJ1-1
CDR3 DNA: TGTGCCAGTTTTTCGGACCACACTGAAGCTTTCTTT
CDR3 protein: CASFSDHTEAFF

clone size: NA
D gene: NA
V gene: TRBV7-9
J gene: TRBJ1-1
CDR3 DNA: TGTGCCAGCAGCTTAGGACAACTGAACACTGAAGCTTTCTTT
CDR3 protein: CASSLGQLNTEAFF

clone size: NA
D gene: NA
V gene: TRBV19
J gene: TRBJ2-7
CDR3 DNA: TGTGCCAGTAGTATAGAGCATTCGAGACAGGCATCCCGCTACGAGCAGTACTTC
CDR3 protein: CASSIEHSRQASRYEQYF

clone size: NA
D gene: NA
V gene: TRBV5-5
J gene: TRBJ1-6
CDR3 DNA: TGTGCCAGCAGCTTGAGTTCTGGGCCCCTCCACTTT
CDR3 protein: CASSLSSGPLHF

clone size: NA
D gene: NA
V gene: TRBV10-3
J gene: TRBJ1-1
CDR3 DNA: TGTGCCATCAGTGCTCAGGGGAACACTGAAGCTTTCTTT
CDR3 protein: CAISAQGNTEAFF

clone size: NA
D gene: NA
V gene: TRBV11-2
J gene: TRBJ1-1
CDR3 DNA: TGTGCCAGCAGCTTAGAGGCCAGGGGAACTGAAGCTTTCTTT
CDR3 protein: CASSLEARGTEAFF

clone size: NA
D gene: TRBD2
V gene: TRBV6-1
J gene: TRBJ2-3
CDR3 DNA: TGTGCCAGCAGTGACCCACTACTAGCGGGAGGGTTCACAGATACGCAGTATTTT
CDR3 protein: CASSDPLLAGGFTDTQYF

clone size: NA
D gene: NA
V gene: TRBV11-3
J gene: TRBJ2-1
CDR3 DNA: TGTGCCAGCAGCCTAGAGGGGAGCTCCTACAATGAGCAGTTCTTC
CDR3 protein: CASSLEGSSYNEQFF

clone size: NA
D gene: TRBD1
V gene: TRBV19
J gene: TRBJ1-2
CDR3 DNA: TGTGCCAGTAGTACAGGGACAGCCGCTAACTATGGCTACACCTTC
CDR3 protein: CASSTGTAANYGYTF

clone size: NA
D gene: NA
V gene: TRBV19
J gene: TRBJ2-2
CDR3 DNA: TGTGCCAGTAGCGCCACTTCGAACACCGGGGAGCTGTTTTTT
CDR3 protein: CASSATSNTGELFF

clone size: NA
D gene: NA
V gene: TRBV28
J gene: TRBJ2-2
CDR3 DNA: TGTGCCAGCAGTACAGACAGGCGGGGCACCGGGGAGCTGTTTTTT
CDR3 protein: CASSTDRRGTGELFF

clone size: NA
D gene: NA
V gene: TRBV29-1
J gene: TRBJ2-3
CDR3 DNA: TGCAGCGTAAATCAGGGTTTAGGGACAGATACGCAGTATTTT
CDR3 protein: CSVNQGLGTDTQYF

clone size: NA
D gene: NA
V gene: TRBV9
J gene: TRBJ2-7
CDR3 DNA: TGTGCCAGCAGCGTAGGAGGGGACTACGAGCAGTACTTC
CDR3 protein: CASSVGGDYEQYF

clone size: NA
D gene: NA
V gene: TRBV2
J gene: TRBJ2-1
CDR3 DNA: TGTGCCAGCAGTGAGCAGGGCCCTAGTTATGAGCAGTTCTTC
CDR3 protein: CASSEQGPSYEQFF

clone size: NA
D gene: TRBD1
V gene: TRBV6-1
J gene: TRBJ1-6
CDR3 DNA: TGTGCCAGCAGTGAAAGGACAGGGCGATCACCCCTCCACTTT
CDR3 protein: CASSERTGRSPLHF

clone size: NA
D gene: NA
V gene: TRBV2
J gene: TRBJ1-4
CDR3 DNA: TGTGCCAGCAGTGAAATAGGGAGAACAACTAATGAAAAACTGTTTTTT
CDR3 protein: CASSEIGRTTNEKLFF

clone size: NA
D gene: NA
V gene: TRBV6-1
J gene: TRBJ1-5
CDR3 DNA: TGTGCCAGCAGTGAAGGTAGGGGGAAGGGGAATAGCAATCAGCCCCAGCATTTT
CDR3 protein: CASSEGRGKGNSNQPQHF

clone size: few
D gene: NA
V gene: TRBV27
J gene: TRBJ2-7
CDR3 DNA: TGTGCCAGCAGTTTAAAAGGGGCCGGGTACGAGCAGTACTTC
CDR3 protein: CASSLKGAGYEQYF

clone size: many
D gene: NA
V gene: TRBV2
J gene: TRBJ2-2
CDR3 DNA: TGTGCCAGGGGGCCTAGGACCGGGGAGCTGTTTTTT
CDR3 protein: CARGPRTGELFF

clone size: NA
D gene: NA
V gene: TRBV5-1
J gene: TRBJ1-5
CDR3 DNA: TGCGCCAGCAGCTTGGGATCTCGCTTGGGGCAGCCCCAGCATTTT
CDR3 protein: CASSLGSRLGQPQHF

clone size: once
D gene: NA
V gene: TRBV27
J gene: TRBJ2-5
CDR3 DNA: TGTGCCAGCAGTCCCGACTGGGAGAGAAAAGAGACCCAGTACTTC
CDR3 protein: CASSPDWERKETQYF

clone size: NA
D gene: NA
V gene: TRBV7-2
J gene: TRBJ1-1
CDR3 DNA: TGTGCCAGCAGCTTTCTACTGAACACTGAAGCTTTCTTT
CDR3 protein: CASSFLLNTEAFF

clone size: NA
D gene: NA
V gene: TRBV28
J gene: TRBJ1-1
CDR3 DNA: TGTGCCAGCAGTTTACACTGGGCAGGGACGGGCACTGAAGCTTTCTTT
CDR3 protein: CASSLHWAGTGTEAFF

clone size: NA
D gene: NA
V gene: TRBV30
J gene: TRBJ2-3
CDR3 DNA: TGTGCCTGGGGGCGCAAAGATACGCAGTATTTT
CDR3 protein: CAWGRKDTQYF

clone size: NA
D gene: NA
V gene: TRBV5-4
J gene: TRBJ2-3
CDR3 DNA: TGTGCCAGCAGCTTGGACAGGGCGAAAAACCCAAGCAGCACAGATACGCAGTATTTT
CDR3 protein: CASSLDRAKNPSSTDTQYF

clone size: NA
D gene: NA
V gene: TRBV5-1
J gene: TRBJ1-2
CDR3 DNA: TGCGCCAGCAGCTTGGAGCCAGGCTATGGCTACACCTTC
CDR3 protein: CASSLEPGYGYTF

clone size: few
D gene: TRBD2
V gene: TRBV2
J gene: TRBJ2-1
CDR3 DNA: TGTGCCAGATCGGGACTAGCGGATGCCTACAATGAGCAGTTCTTC
CDR3 protein: CARSGLADAYNEQFF

clone size: NA
D gene: TRBD2
V gene: TRBV28
J gene: TRBJ2-1
CDR3 DNA: TGTGCCAGCGGGACTAGCGGTTACAATGAGCAGTTCTTC
CDR3 protein: CASGTSGYNEQFF

clone size: NA
D gene: TRBD1
V gene: TRBV7-6
J gene: TRBJ1-1
CDR3 DNA: TGTGCCAGCAGCGGACAGGGGAACACTGAAGCTTTCTTT
CDR3 protein: CASSGQGNTEAFF

clone size: NA
D gene: NA
V gene: TRBV27
J gene: TRBJ2-3
CDR3 DNA: TGTGCCAGCAGTTCGACTAGTTGGAGGACAGATACGCAGTATTTT
CDR3 protein: CASSSTSWRTDTQYF

clone size: NA
D gene: TRBD1
V gene: TRBV25-1
J gene: TRBJ2-6
CDR3 DNA: TGTGCCAGCAGTACTACCGGGACAGGGGTTGGGGCCAACGTCCTGACTTTC
CDR3 protein: CASSTTGTGVGANVLTF

clone size: NA
D gene: TRBD1
V gene: TRBV2
J gene: TRBJ2-3
CDR3 DNA: TGTGCCAGCAGTGGGGACAGGGAAGATACGCAGTATTTT
CDR3 protein: CASSGDREDTQYF

clone size: NA
D gene: NA
V gene: TRBV6-6
J gene: TRBJ2-7
CDR3 DNA: TGTGCCAGCAGGAGGGCGGGTAACTCCTACGAGCAGTACTTC
CDR3 protein: CASRRAGNSYEQYF

clone size: NA
D gene: NA
V gene: TRBV7-2
J gene: TRBJ1-5
CDR3 DNA: TGTGCCAGCTCGGGACCCTCTAGCAATCAGCCCCAGCATTTT
CDR3 protein: CASSGPSSNQPQHF

clone size: NA
D gene: TRBD2
V gene: TRBV4-3
J gene: TRBJ2-2
CDR3 DNA: TGCGCCAGCAGCCAAGAGGGCGGGAGGGGGACCGGGGAGCTGTTTTTT
CDR3 protein: CASSQEGGRGTGELFF

clone size: NA
D gene: NA
V gene: TRBV7-8
J gene: TRBJ2-3
CDR3 DNA: TGTGCCAGCAGCTTCGGGGCGTGGGGCACAGATACGCAGTATTTT
CDR3 protein: CASSFGAWGTDTQYF

clone size: once
D gene: NA
V gene: TRBV2
J gene: TRBJ2-2
CDR3 DNA: TGTGCCAGCAGTGTTTGGGGGGAGCTGTTTTTT
CDR3 protein: CASSVWGELFF

clone size: NA
D gene: TRBD1
V gene: TRBV11-2
J gene: TRBJ2-2
CDR3 DNA: TGTGCCAGCAGCTTCCACAGGGGGCGCATAGACACCGGGGAGCTGTTTTTT
CDR3 protein: CASSFHRGRIDTGELFF

clone size: few
D gene: NA
V gene: TRBV28
J gene: TRBJ2-1
CDR3 DNA: TGTGCCAGCAGTCTCCAGGGATACAATGAGCAGTTCTTC
CDR3 protein: CASSLQGYNEQFF

clone size: once
D gene: TRBD1
V gene: TRBV5-1
J gene: TRBJ2-5
CDR3 DNA: TGCGCCAGCACCACAGGGGGCAAATTACAAGAGACCCAGTACTTC
CDR3 protein: CASTTGGKLQETQYF

clone size: NA
D gene: TRBD2
V gene: TRBV27
J gene: TRBJ2-3
CDR3 DNA: TGTGCCAGCAGTCATTATGCTAGCGGGAGTATAAGTACGCAGTATTTT
CDR3 protein: CASSHYASGSISTQYF

clone size: few
D gene: TRBD1
V gene: TRBV5-1
J gene: TRBJ1-4
CDR3 DNA: TGCGCCAGCAGCTTGGACGGACAGGGGGCGGGTAATGAAAAACTGTTTTTT
CDR3 protein: CASSLDGQGAGNEKLFF

clone size: few
D gene: NA
V gene: TRBV19
J gene: TRBJ2-1
CDR3 DNA: TGTGCCAGTAGTATAGCCACACTCCTCAATGAGCAGTTCTTC
CDR3 protein: CASSIATLLNEQFF

clone size: once
D gene: NA
V gene: TRBV10-1
J gene: TRBJ1-2
CDR3 DNA: TGCGCCAGCAGTGACGGCAGGGATTATGGCTACACCTTC
CDR3 protein: CASSDGRDYGYTF

clone size: NA
D gene: TRBD1
V gene: TRBV29-1
J gene: TRBJ1-1
CDR3 DNA: TGCAGCGTGAACCGGGACAGGGGTTCTGAAGCTTTCTTT
CDR3 protein: CSVNRDRGSEAFF

clone size: once
D gene: NA
V gene: TRBV6-6
J gene: TRBJ2-7
CDR3 DNA: TGTGCCAGCAGTTACGGGCCAGAAAACACCTACGAGCAGTACTTC
CDR3 protein: CASSYGPENTYEQYF

clone size: NA
D gene: NA
V gene: TRBV6-1
J gene: TRBJ1-5
CDR3 DNA: TGTGCCAGCAGTATTAATGGAGCGCAGCCCCAGCATTTT
CDR3 protein: CASSINGAQPQHF

clone size: NA
D gene: TRBD1
V gene: TRBV6-5
J gene: TRBJ2-7
CDR3 DNA: TGTGCCAGCAGTTACACAGGTTCCGGGACAGGGGGCAAGCAGTACTTC
CDR3 protein: CASSYTGSGTGGKQYF

clone size: once
D gene: TRBD2
V gene: TRBV11-2
J gene: TRBJ2-1
CDR3 DNA: TGTGCCAGCAGCTTAGGGGGACTAGCCTACAATGAGCAGTTCTTC
CDR3 protein: CASSLGGLAYNEQFF

clone size: NA
D gene: NA
V gene: TRBV6-1
J gene: TRBJ2-6
CDR3 DNA: TGTGCCAGCATGCAGCCTGGTGGGGCCAACGTCCTGACTTTC
CDR3 protein: CASMQPGGANVLTF

clone size: NA
D gene: NA
V gene: TRBV7-9
J gene: TRBJ1-1
CDR3 DNA: TGTGCCAGCAGCTTAGCTTGGGAATCGGCAGCTTTCTTT
CDR3 protein: CASSLAWESAAFF

clone size: few
D gene: TRBD1
V gene: TRBV5-6
J gene: TRBJ2-2
CDR3 DNA: TGTGCCAGCAGCTTGGAGCCTCGTGGACAGGGGTACACCGGGGAGCTGTTTTTT
CDR3 protein: CASSLEPRGQGYTGELFF

clone size: NA
D gene: NA
V gene: TRBV5-1
J gene: TRBJ2-7
CDR3 DNA: TGCGCCAGCAGCTTGGGTAGCGGAGACACCTACGAGCAGTACTTC
CDR3 protein: CASSLGSGDTYEQYF